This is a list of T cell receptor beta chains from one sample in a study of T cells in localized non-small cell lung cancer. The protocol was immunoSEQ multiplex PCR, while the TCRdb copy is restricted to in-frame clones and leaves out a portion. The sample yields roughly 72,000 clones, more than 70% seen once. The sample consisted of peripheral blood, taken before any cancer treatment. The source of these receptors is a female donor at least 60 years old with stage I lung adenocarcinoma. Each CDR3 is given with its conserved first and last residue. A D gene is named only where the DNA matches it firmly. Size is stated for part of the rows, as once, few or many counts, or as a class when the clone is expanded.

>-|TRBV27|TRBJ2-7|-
CASSLAWTLAYEQYF
TGTGCCAGCAGCCTGGCTTGGACACTTGCCTACGAGCAGTACTTC
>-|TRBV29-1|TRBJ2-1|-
CSVLTGSASYNEQFF
TGCAGCGTCCTTACAGGGTCGGCGTCCTACAATGAGCAGTTCTTC
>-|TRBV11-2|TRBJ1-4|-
CASSRELGEKLFF
TGTGCCAGCAGTAGGGAATTGGGAGAAAAACTGTTTTTT
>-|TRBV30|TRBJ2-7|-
CALGGGSYEQYF
TGTGCCTTGGGGGGCGGGTCCTACGAGCAGTACTTC
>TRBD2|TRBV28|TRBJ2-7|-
CASSARPGTSGRRFYEQYF
TGTGCCAGCAGTGCCAGACCCGGGACTAGCGGGAGAAGGTTTTACGAGCAGTACTTC
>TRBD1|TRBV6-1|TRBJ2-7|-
CASRTGTGGYEQYF
TGTGCCAGCAGGACCGGGACAGGGGGCTACGAGCAGTACTTC
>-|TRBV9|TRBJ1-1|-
CASSGGTLGNTEAFF
TGTGCCAGCAGCGGCGGGACGCTGGGAAACACTGAAGCTTTCTTT
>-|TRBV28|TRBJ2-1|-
CASSFVRVNEQFF
TGTGCCAGCAGTTTCGTTAGGGTCAATGAGCAGTTCTTC
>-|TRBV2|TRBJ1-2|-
CASNPEASRIYGYTF
TGTGCCAGTAACCCTGAGGCTTCCCGAATCTATGGCTACACCTTC
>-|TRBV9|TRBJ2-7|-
CASSPRQYSSYEQYF
TGTGCCAGCAGCCCTAGACAGTATTCTTCCTACGAGCAGTACTTC
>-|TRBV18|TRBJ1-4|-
CASSAGIEGEKLFF
TGTGCCAGCTCGGCAGGGATAGAGGGAGAAAAACTGTTTTTT
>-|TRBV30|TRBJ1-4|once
CAWNGRREGKLFF
TGTGCCTGGAACGGAAGGAGGGAGGGAAAACTGTTTTTT
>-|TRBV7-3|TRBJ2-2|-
CASSPEAATGELFF
TGTGCCAGCAGCCCCGAGGCGGCCACCGGGGAGCTGTTTTTT
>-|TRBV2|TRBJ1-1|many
CASSRQGSPATEAFF
TGTGCCAGCAGCCGCCAGGGCAGCCCTGCCACTGAAGCTTTCTTT
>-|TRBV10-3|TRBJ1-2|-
CAIRETGTLSYGYTF
TGTGCCATCAGGGAAACAGGAACCCTTTCCTATGGCTACACCTTC
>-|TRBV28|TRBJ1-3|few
CASSFARLGNTIYF
TGTGCCAGCAGTTTTGCCCGACTTGGAAACACCATATATTTT
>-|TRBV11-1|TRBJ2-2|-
CASSLGAGATGELFF
TGTGCCAGCAGCCTGGGGGCGGGAGCCACCGGGGAGCTGTTTTTT
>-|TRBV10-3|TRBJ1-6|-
CAACRTANSPLHF
TGTGCCGCTTGTCGGACGGCAAATTCACCCCTCCACTTT
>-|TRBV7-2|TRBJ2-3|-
CASSLYESAAGDGTQYF
TGTGCCAGCAGCTTATATGAATCGGCGGCAGGGGACGGTACGCAGTATTTT
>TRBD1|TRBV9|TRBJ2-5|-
CASSGQGEGGETQYF
TGTGCCAGCAGCGGACAGGGGGAAGGGGGAGAGACCCAGTACTTC
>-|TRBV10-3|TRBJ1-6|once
CATSPTGARNSPLHF
TGTGCCACCAGCCCCACGGGGGCGCGAAATTCACCCCTCCACTTT
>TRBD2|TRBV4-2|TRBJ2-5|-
CASSQNFGAGGEQETQYF
TGTGCCAGCAGCCAAAATTTTGGGGCGGGGGGGGAGCAAGAGACCCAGTACTTC
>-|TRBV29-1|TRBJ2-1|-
CSAPYPGGLPNEQFF
TGCAGCGCCCCATACCCGGGGGGCCTTCCCAATGAGCAGTTCTTC
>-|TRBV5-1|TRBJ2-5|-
CASSLGGRETQYF
TGCGCCAGCAGCTTGGGGGGACGGGAGACCCAGTACTTC
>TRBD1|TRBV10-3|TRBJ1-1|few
CAISVGQGAVGTEAFF
TGTGCCATCAGTGTTGGCCAGGGGGCTGTGGGCACTGAAGCTTTCTTT
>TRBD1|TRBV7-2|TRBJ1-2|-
CASSSFRGPGYTF
TGTGCCAGCAGCTCCTTCAGGGGGCCGGGCTACACCTTC
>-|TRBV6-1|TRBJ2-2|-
CASSEKVGRWNTGELFF
TGTGCCAGCAGTGAGAAGGTAGGGAGGTGGAACACCGGGGAGCTGTTTTTT
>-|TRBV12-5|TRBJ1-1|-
CASGLVNTEAFF
TGTGCTAGTGGTTTGGTCAACACTGAAGCTTTCTTT
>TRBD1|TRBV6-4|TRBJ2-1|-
CASSASEGGHEQFF
TGTGCCAGCAGTGCTTCCGAAGGGGGCCATGAGCAGTTCTTC
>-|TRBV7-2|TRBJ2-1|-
CASSSTGEPGLNEQFF
TGTGCCAGCAGCTCTACAGGCGAGCCCGGTCTCAATGAGCAGTTCTTC
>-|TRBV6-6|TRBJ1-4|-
CASRRGQSEGKLFF
TGTGCCAGCCGGCGGGGGCAGAGTGAAGGAAAACTGTTTTTT
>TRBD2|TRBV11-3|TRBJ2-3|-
CASSRGRVSDTQYF
TGTGCCAGCAGCCGGGGGAGGGTTTCAGATACGCAGTATTTT
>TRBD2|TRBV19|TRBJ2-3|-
CASSNAGAPDTQYF
TGTGCCAGTAGTAATGCGGGAGCGCCAGATACGCAGTATTTT
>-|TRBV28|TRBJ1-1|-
CASRGRPEAFF
TGTGCCAGCAGGGGTAGACCTGAAGCTTTCTTT
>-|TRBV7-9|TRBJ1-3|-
CASSLAWEAGNTIYF
TGTGCCAGCAGCTTAGCTTGGGAGGCTGGAAACACCATATATTTT
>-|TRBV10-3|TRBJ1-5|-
CAISDSGNQPQHF
TGTGCCATCAGTGATAGCGGCAATCAGCCCCAGCATTTT
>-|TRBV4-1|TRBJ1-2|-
CASSKPGPVQQRTF
TGCGCCAGCAGCAAACCGGGGCCCGTCCAACAAAGGACCTTC
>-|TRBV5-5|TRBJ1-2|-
CASSFGGDGYTF
TGTGCCAGCAGCTTCGGGGGCGATGGCTACACCTTC
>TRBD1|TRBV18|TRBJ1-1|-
CASSPAGGNTEAFF
TGTGCCAGCTCACCTGCAGGGGGAAACACTGAAGCTTTCTTT